This T cell receptor (beta chain) was identified in a study of identical twins. Study outcomes and limitations: In monozygotic twins, models underestimated the sharing of out-of-frame TCR alpha.

Healthy Caucasians alone served as donors. In its sample, this clonotype was seen a few times. No antigen is known for it. TCRdb analysed the 5' RACE reads with MiXCR anew, one entry per CDR3 protein. The sample lists 700,000 or so distinct CDR3 sequences; more than 6.5% were seen once. These same records also appear under a second study, on yellow fever vaccine responses in identical twins.

The TCR was taken from a woman aged 18-30 years in good health. Sequencing was done on a sample of PBMCs.

The CDR3 spells CASSRAGTGELFF. CDR3 nucleotides: TGTGCCAGCTCTCGGGCAGGGACCGGGGAGCTGTTTTTT. The chain recombines TRBV3-1 with TRBJ2-2; D is possibly TRBD1 (5 bases). V lost 8 bases and J 5 bases, leaving 12 bases between the germline ends. The CDR3 runs 13 residues. Germline assignment: CDR1 LGHDT and CDR2 YNNKEL (reference sequence).